This is a list of T cell receptor beta chains from one sample in a study of early T cells in non-severe SARS-CoV-2 infection. TCRdb re-derived calls from the 5' RACE reads in MiXCR, one entry per CDR3 protein. The table records fewer than 65,000 distinct CDR3 sequences, approximately 9% of them present only once. The specimen sequenced was whole blood. Receptor source: an adult who was a healthcare worker with PCR-confirmed SARS-CoV-2 infection or an uninfected control (not recorded which). The CDR3 runs from the conserved cysteine through the conserved F or W. The D gene is left open where the match is weak. Clone sizes are given selectively: once, few, many, or a class where the clone is expanded.

>TRBV24-1|few|TRBJ2-2|-
TGTGCCACCAGTCGAGTCGAGGGGAGCACCGGGGAGCTGTTTTTT
CATSRVEGSTGELFF
>TRBV18|-|TRBJ1-3|-
TGTGCCAGCTCACCGGACATCTCTGGAAACACCATATATTTT
CASSPDISGNTIYF
>TRBV3-1|few|TRBJ1-2|-
TGTGCCAGCAGTCAAACCTACCGCGCGAACTATGGCTACACCTTC
CASSQTYRANYGYTF
>TRBV9|many|TRBJ2-1|TRBD1
TGTGCCAGCAGCGTCGGACAGGGGGGCTACAATGAGCAGTTCTTC
CASSVGQGGYNEQFF
>TRBV28|-|TRBJ1-1|-
TGTGCCAGCAGTTTTGATGTCGTGTCAGCTTTCTTT
CASSFDVVSAFF
>TRBV7-6|-|TRBJ1-1|TRBD1
TGTGCCAGCAGCCCATCCACAGGGGGAACAGGGATGAACACTGAAGCTTTCTTT
CASSPSTGGTGMNTEAFF
>TRBV12-3/TRBV12-4|-|TRBJ2-6|-
TGTGCCAGCAGTTTGGGACGGCCCCTATCCGGGGCCAACGTCCTGACTTTC
CASSLGRPLSGANVLTF
>TRBV6-4|many|TRBJ2-1|TRBD1
TGTGCCAGCAGTGACTCGTATCCCGGACAGGGGACTCACAATGAGCAGTTCTTC
CASSDSYPGQGTHNEQFF
>TRBV7-8|few|TRBJ2-1|TRBD2
TGTGCCAGCAGCGCCAAGACTAGCGGGGGCTACAATGAGCAGTTCTTC
CASSAKTSGGYNEQFF
>TRBV18|-|TRBJ2-5|-
TGTGCCAGCTCTTTACAGGGATTGAAAGAGACCCAGTACTTC
CASSLQGLKETQYF
>TRBV5-4|-|TRBJ2-6|-
TGTGCCAGCAGCTTGATGAGCTCTGGGGCCAACGTCCTGACTTTC
CASSLMSSGANVLTF
>TRBV7-8|-|TRBJ1-1|TRBD1
TGTGCCAGCAGCTTAGCTGGGGGCGGGACAGAGAACACTGAAGCTTTCTTT
CASSLAGGGTENTEAFF
>TRBV24-1|few|TRBJ1-2|-
TGTGCCACCAGTGACCCCCACCATGGCTACACCTTC
CATSDPHHGYTF
>TRBV29-1|many|TRBJ1-1|TRBD1
TGCAGCGTTGAGACAGGGTTGAGGGCTTTCTTT
CSVETGLRAFF
>TRBV6-5|few|TRBJ2-1|TRBD1
TGTGCCAGCAGCCACAGGACAGGGAGCTCCTACAATGAGCAGTTCTTC
CASSHRTGSSYNEQFF
>TRBV20-1|-|TRBJ2-1|TRBD2
TGCAGTGCTAGATCTAGGATTGGCGGGAGTTACAATGAGCAGTTCTTC
CSARSRIGGSYNEQFF
>TRBV6-6|-|TRBJ1-1|-
TGTGCCAGCAGTTCCTCTGGTGCTACAATGAACACTGAAGCTTTCTTT
CASSSSGATMNTEAFF
>TRBV5-6|many|TRBJ1-2|TRBD1
TGTGCCAGCAGCTTGGAGCAGGGGGCCGGTGGCTACACCTTC
CASSLEQGAGGYTF
>TRBV20-1|few|TRBJ1-1|-
TGCAGTGCTGGGGACCTATCAGAAGCTTTCTTT
CSAGDLSEAFF
>TRBV24-1|-|TRBJ2-1|-
TGTGCCACCAGTGATGTGGGACCCAATAACTACAATGAGCAGTTCTTC
CATSDVGPNNYNEQFF
>TRBV10-3|many|TRBJ1-1|-
TGTGCCATCAGTGAGTCGTCGATTGAAGCTTTCTTT
CAISESSIEAFF
>TRBV30|-|TRBJ2-5|-
TGTGCCTGGAACCGCGGGGGCGGGGGCCCGTACCAAGAGACCCAGTACTTC
CAWNRGGGGPYQETQYF
>TRBV9|-|TRBJ1-3|-
TGTGCCAGCAGCATCCCCTCTGGAAACACCATATATTTT
CASSIPSGNTIYF
>TRBV10-3|many|TRBJ2-5|-
TGTGCCACTCGGCCAAATGAGGGGGGGCTGGAAGAGACCCAGTACTTC
CATRPNEGGLEETQYF
>TRBV12-3/TRBV12-4|many|TRBJ2-2|-
TGTGCCAGCAGGACGGGAGCTACCGCCGGGGAGCTGTTTTTT
CASRTGATAGELFF
>TRBV18|many|TRBJ1-4|-
TGTGCCAGCTCACCAGGCAGCATTTATAATGAAAAACTGTTTTTT
CASSPGSIYNEKLFF
>TRBV12-3/TRBV12-4|few|TRBJ1-1|-
TGTGCCAGCACCCACTTTAGTCCAGTCAGTTCCGTCTCAGGGTTCACTGAAGCTTTCTTT
CASTHFSPVSSVSGFTEAFF
>TRBV6-5|-|TRBJ1-1|TRBD1
TGTGCCAGCAGTGCCCGACAGGGGTACACTGAAGCTTTCTTT
CASSARQGYTEAFF
>TRBV30|many|TRBJ2-2|-
TGTGCCTGGAGTATCCGTGGCTCAGGCGGGGAGCTGTTTTTT
CAWSIRGSGGELFF
>TRBV27|many|TRBJ2-4|-
TGTGCCAGCAGTTTAGGACTAGCCAAAAACATTCAGTACTTC
CASSLGLAKNIQYF
>TRBV20-1|few|TRBJ2-1|-
TGCAGTGCCCCGGTTCGGATTGGGCACAATGAGCAGTTCTTC
CSAPVRIGHNEQFF
>TRBV7-9|-|TRBJ1-1|-
TGTGCCAGCAGCTTAGGCCCCATTCGGCGTAACACTGAAGCTTTCTTT
CASSLGPIRRNTEAFF
>TRBV6-2/TRBV6-3|few|TRBJ2-3|-
TGTGCCAGCAGTTACACATGGACCACAGATACGCAGTATTTT
CASSYTWTTDTQYF
>TRBV6-6|many|TRBJ1-2|TRBD1
TGTGCCAGCAGTTACCGGACAGGGAATAATGGCTACACCTTC
CASSYRTGNNGYTF
>TRBV12-3/TRBV12-4|few|TRBJ1-1|-
TGTGCCAGCAGTTTTAGCTGGCAGGCGAACACTGAAGCTTTCTTT
CASSFSWQANTEAFF
>TRBV19|-|TRBJ2-3|-
TGTGCCAGTAGCGAGGACAGCATACGTGGAGATACGCAGTATTTT
CASSEDSIRGDTQYF